The T cell receptor (beta chain) under discussion was sequenced for a study of blood T cell repertoires in COVID-19. About the study: Some COVID-19 samples were acute and others convalescent; all came from the United States, Italy and Spain. T cells, B-cell-depleted T cells, or PBMCs provided the cDNA or gDNA that served as material.

This CDR3 region has 12 residues. V was pared by 6 bases and J by 7 bases, with 11 bases between. In germline, CDR1 is MNHEY, CDR2 SMNVEV (reference sequence). Membership in each cohort depended on participant-reported clinical history. At least ten counts were recorded for this clone. Authors' processing steps: Researchers report that nucleated cell counts were estimated from reference gene primer amplification. Here immunoSEQ multiplex PCR was the method, and the copy in TCRdb shows in-frame clones only, minus some. The DNA gave D and trimming, while V, J and clone size come from that table. Here the sample spans about 210,000 clones, roughly 86% being singletons.

This chain links TRBV27 with TRBJ2-3; tentative D call: TRBD2 (6 bases). The origin of this receptor is a man aged 18 to 35 with acute COVID-19. Sequencing was carried out using PBMCs or T cells enriched from blood (not recorded which). Here the CDR3 DNA reads TGTGCCAGCAGCCCCGGGGGAAATACGCAGTATTTT. Translation: CASSPGGNTQYF.